This T cell receptor beta chain was captured by sequencing in a study of cytomegalovirus exposure and HLA in healthy donors. Across the whole study: In an earlier analysis, approximately 120 million unique TCR beta sequences were found from about 179 million T cells.

Each donor was nominally healthy when sampled (though unrecorded immune exposures were likely). The PCR ran on 60 Vbeta and 13 Jbeta primers. The protocol was immunoSEQ multiplex PCR, while the TCRdb copy is restricted to in-frame clones and leaves out a portion. The table records under 200,000 clones, approximately 71% of them present only once. This CDR3 is 18 amino acids long. The trim removed 0 bases at V and 1 base at J, leaving 10 bases unmatched. The germline gives CDR1 SGDLS, CDR2 YYNGEE. The receptor was isolated from a woman in her 40s in good health and CMV-seropositive. Sequencing was carried out using PBMCs. The V and J genes are TRBV9 and TRBJ2-7, with 10 bases identical to TRBD2. In nucleotides, the CDR3 is TGTGCCAGCAGCGTAGGACTAGCGGGCTCAGGTGGGTCCTACGAGCAGTACTTC. As protein: CASSVGLAGSGGSYEQYF.